This record concerns one T cell receptor (beta chain) sequence. Its antigen is unknown. This sample is part of a study of shared clonotypes between healthy human individuals. Repertoires were generated with immunoSEQ multiplex PCR, while TCRdb's copy carries only in-frame clones and drops some. The sample includes 190,000 or so clones, approximately 62% seen only once; the top ten take 8.5% to 12%. The study's findings and limits: Blood was the only sampled material, and tissue repertoires likely differ.

Source material: memory CD4+ T cells sorted from blood. Subset meaning: CD45RA-negative fraction. This receptor was obtained from a man younger than 45 in good health.

The CDR3 DNA sequence: TGTGCCAGCAGCCAAGATCTAGGGCAAACAGATACGCAGTATTTT. Amino acid sequence: CASSQDLGQTDTQYF. The chain recombines TRBV14 with TRBJ2-3, with no clear D. V lost 0 bases and J lost 3, with 10 bases in between. Germline V gene sequence: CDR1 SGHDN, CDR2 FVKESK. The CDR3 sequence is 15 residues long.